This TCR beta chain is drawn from a study of breast tumors, draining lymph nodes, adjacent tissues. The V end was cut by 4 bases, the J end by 11 bases, with 21 bases between. The CDR3 sequence is 15 residues long. CDR1 is DFQATT, CDR2 SNEGSKA, per germline (reference sequence). General study points: Luminal-like breast cancer showed significantly higher tumor–nontumor repertoire similarity than basal-like.

The lymph nodes were axillary draining lymph nodes from breast cancer patients. TCRdb fed the multiplex PCR reads into MiXCR, producing one record per CDR3 protein. The table records about 140,000 distinct CDR3 sequences, roughly 33% of them present only once. This clonotype was seen ten or more times. Its antigen is as yet unknown. The clonotype originates from a female donor with breast cancer. Some clones in this sample may be carry-over from other donors' samples. The chain joins TRBV20-1 to TRBJ1-6; no definite D call. Sequencing was done on a sample of axillary lymph node tissue. The CDR3 is CSATSIGLRWPPLHF. DNA of the CDR3: TGCAGTGCTACGTCCATCGGGTTGCGATGGCCACCCCTCCACTTT.